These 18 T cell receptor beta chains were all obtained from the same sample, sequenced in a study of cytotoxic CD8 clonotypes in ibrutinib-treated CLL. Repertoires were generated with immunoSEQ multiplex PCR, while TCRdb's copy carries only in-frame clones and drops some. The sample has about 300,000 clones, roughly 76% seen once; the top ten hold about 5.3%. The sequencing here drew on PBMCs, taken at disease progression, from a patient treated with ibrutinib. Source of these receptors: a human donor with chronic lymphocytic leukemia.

CDR3 in amino acids: CSPRRSTDTQYF. The CDR3 region has the DNA TGCAGCCCTCGACGGAGCACAGATACGCAGTATTTT. The V and J genes are TRBV29-1 and TRBJ2-3; D not resolved. Per the germline V gene, CDR1 is SQVTM and CDR2 is ANQGSEA. Trimming shortened V by 8 bases and J by 0 bases, and 9 bases separated the two germline ends. The CDR3 is 12 amino acids.

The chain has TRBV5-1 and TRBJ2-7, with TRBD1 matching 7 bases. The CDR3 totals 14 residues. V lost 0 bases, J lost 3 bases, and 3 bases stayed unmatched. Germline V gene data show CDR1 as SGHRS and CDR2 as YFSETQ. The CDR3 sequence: CASSLGPGGYEQYF. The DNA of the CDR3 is TGCGCCAGCAGCTTGGGTCCAGGGGGCTACGAGCAGTACTTC.

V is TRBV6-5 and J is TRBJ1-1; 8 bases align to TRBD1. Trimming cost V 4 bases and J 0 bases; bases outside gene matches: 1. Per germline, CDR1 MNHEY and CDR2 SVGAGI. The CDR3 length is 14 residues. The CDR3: CASSWDRLNTEAFF. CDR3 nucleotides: TGTGCCAGCAGTTGGGACAGGCTGAACACTGAAGCTTTCTTT.

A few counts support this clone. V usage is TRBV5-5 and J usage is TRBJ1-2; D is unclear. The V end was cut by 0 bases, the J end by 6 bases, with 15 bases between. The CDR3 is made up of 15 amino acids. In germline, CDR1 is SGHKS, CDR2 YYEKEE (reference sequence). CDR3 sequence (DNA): TGTGCCAGCAGCTTGGGATTAAAGTGGGAACATGGCTACACCTTC. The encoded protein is CASSLGLKWEHGYTF. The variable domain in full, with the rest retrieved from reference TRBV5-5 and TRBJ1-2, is DAGVTQSPTHLIKTRGQQVTLRCSPISGHKSVSWYQQVLGQGPQFIFQYYEKEERGRGNFPDRFSARQFPNYSSELNVNALLLGDSALYLCASSLGLKWEHGYTFGSGTRLTVV.

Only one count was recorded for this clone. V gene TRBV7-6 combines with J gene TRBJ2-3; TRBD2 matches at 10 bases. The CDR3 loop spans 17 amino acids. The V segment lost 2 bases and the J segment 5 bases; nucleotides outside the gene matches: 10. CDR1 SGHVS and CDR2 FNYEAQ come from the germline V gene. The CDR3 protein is CASSLFPSGSGQDTQYF. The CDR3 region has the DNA TGTGCCAGCAGCTTATTCCCTAGCGGGAGTGGGCAAGATACGCAGTATTTT.

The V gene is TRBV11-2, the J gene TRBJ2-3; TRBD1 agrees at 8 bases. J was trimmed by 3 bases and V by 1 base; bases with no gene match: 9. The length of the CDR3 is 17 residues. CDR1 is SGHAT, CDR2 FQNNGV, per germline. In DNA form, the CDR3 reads TGTGCCAGCAGCTTAGTGTCCCTGAGACAGGGGACAGATACGCAGTATTTT. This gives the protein CASSLVSLRQGTDTQYF.

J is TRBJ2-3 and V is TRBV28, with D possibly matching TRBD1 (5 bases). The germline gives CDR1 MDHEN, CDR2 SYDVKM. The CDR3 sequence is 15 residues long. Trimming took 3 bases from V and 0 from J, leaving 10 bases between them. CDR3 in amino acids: CASSFYRRSTDTQYF. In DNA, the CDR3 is TGTGCCAGCAGTTTCTACAGGCGTAGCACAGATACGCAGTATTTT. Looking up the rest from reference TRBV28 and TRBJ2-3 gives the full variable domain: DVKVTQSSRYLVKRTGEKVFLECVQDMDHENMFWYRQDPGLGLRLIYFSYDVKMKEKGDIPEGYSVSREKKERFSLILESASTNQTSMYLCASSFYRRSTDTQYFGPGTRLTVL.

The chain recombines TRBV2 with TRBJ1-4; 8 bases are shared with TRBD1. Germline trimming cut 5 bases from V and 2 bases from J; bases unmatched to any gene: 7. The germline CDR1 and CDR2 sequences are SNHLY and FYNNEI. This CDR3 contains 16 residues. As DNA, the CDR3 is TGTGCCAGCAGTCGGGACAGGCCCGGGACTAATGAAAAACTGTTTTTT. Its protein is CASSRDRPGTNEKLFF.

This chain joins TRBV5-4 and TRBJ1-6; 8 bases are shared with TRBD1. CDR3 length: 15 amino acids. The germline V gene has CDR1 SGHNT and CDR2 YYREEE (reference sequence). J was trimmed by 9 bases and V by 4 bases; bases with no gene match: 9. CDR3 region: CASSSRQGLSSPLHF. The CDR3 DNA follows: TGTGCCAGCAGCAGCCGACAGGGGCTAAGTTCACCCCTCCACTTT.

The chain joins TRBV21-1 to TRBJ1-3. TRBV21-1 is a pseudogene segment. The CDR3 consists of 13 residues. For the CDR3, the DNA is TGTGCCAGAGGGAGGGACATTGGAAACACCATATATTTT. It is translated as CARGRDIGNTIYF.

This chain's CDR3 is CATSRARAESSYEQYF. CDR3 DNA: TGTGCCACCAGCAGAGCTCGAGCGGAGAGCTCCTACGAGCAGTACTTC. The chain has TRBV15 and TRBJ2-7, with D possibly matching TRBD2 (5 bases). The V end lost 1 base, the J end lost 0 bases, and 13 bases lay between the germline ends. CDR3 length equals 16 residues. Germline lookup yields CDR1 LNHNV and CDR2 YYDKDF (reference sequence).

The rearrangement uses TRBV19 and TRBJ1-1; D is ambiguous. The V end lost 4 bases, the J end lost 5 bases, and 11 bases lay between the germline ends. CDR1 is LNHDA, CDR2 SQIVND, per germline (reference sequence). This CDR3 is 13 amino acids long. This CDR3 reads CASSRVGETEAFF. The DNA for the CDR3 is TGTGCCAGTAGTAGGGTTGGGGAGACTGAAGCTTTCTTT.

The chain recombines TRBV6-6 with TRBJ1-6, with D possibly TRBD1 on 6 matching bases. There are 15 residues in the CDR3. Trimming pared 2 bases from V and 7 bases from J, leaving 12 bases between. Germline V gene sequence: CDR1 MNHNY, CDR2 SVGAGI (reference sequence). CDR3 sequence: CASSYGGLENSPLHF. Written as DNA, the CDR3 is TGTGCCAGCAGTTACGGGGGGCTTGAGAATTCACCCCTCCACTTT.

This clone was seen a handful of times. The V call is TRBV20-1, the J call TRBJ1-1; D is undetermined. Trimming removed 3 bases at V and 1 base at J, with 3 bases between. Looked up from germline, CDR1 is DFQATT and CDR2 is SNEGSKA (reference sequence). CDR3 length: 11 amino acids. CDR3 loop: CSASGNTEAFF. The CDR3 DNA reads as TGCAGTGCTAGTGGGAACACTGAAGCTTTCTTT.

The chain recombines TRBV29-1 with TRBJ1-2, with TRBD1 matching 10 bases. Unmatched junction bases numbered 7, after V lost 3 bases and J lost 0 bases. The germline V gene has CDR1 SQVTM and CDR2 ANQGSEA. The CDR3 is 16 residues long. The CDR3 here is CSVEGTGVLSNYGYTF. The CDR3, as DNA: TGCAGCGTTGAGGGGACAGGGGTTCTCTCTAACTATGGCTACACCTTC.

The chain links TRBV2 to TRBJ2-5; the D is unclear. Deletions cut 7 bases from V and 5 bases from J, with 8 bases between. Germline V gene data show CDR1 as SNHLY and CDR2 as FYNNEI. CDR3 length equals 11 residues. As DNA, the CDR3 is TGTGCCAGCAAGTTACCGGAGACCCAGTACTTC. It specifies CASKLPETQYF.

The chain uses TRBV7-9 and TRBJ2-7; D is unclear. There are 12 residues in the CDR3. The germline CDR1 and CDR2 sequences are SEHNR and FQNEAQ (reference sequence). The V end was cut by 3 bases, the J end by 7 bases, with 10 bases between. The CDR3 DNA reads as TGTGCCAGCAGCTTCCATTTGGGGGAGCAGTACTTC. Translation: CASSFHLGEQYF.

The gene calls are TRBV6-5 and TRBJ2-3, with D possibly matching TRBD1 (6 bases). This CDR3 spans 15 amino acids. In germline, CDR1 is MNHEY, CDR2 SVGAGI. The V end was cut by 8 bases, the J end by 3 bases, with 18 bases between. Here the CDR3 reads CASSQGLMLTDTQYF. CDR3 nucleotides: TGTGCCAGCTCGCAGGGGTTAATGTTAACAGATACGCAGTATTTT.